This T cell receptor (beta chain) is drawn from a study of blood T cell repertoires in COVID-19. The sample holds a few counts of this clone. The assay was immunoSEQ multiplex PCR, and TCRdb's table has in-frame clones only and misses some. This sample has 100,000 to 150,000 clones, with roughly 80% found just once. Per germline, CDR1 LGHDT and CDR2 YNNKEL (reference sequence). V was cut by 4 bases and J by 3 bases, with 15 bases left in between. This CDR3 has 15 amino acids. This chain joins TRBV3-1 (or the pseudogene TRBV3-2) and TRBJ1-1; tentatively, D is TRBD1 (5 bases). The origin of this receptor is a man in his 70s with acute or convalescent COVID-19. The specimen sequenced was peripheral blood. This CDR3 reads CASSPITLGDTEAFF. The DNA of the CDR3 is TGTGCCAGCAGCCCAATCACCCTAGGGGACACTGAAGCTTTCTTT.